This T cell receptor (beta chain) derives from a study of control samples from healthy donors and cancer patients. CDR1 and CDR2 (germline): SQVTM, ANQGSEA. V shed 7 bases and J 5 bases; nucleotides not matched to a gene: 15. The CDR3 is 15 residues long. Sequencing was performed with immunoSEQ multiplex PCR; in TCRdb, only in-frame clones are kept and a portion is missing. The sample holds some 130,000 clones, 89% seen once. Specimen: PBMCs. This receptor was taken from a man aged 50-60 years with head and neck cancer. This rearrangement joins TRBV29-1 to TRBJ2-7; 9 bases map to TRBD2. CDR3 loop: CSAAGGGGASDEQYF. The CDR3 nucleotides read TGCAGCGCTGCAGGTGGCGGGGGGGCCAGCGACGAGCAGTACTTC.